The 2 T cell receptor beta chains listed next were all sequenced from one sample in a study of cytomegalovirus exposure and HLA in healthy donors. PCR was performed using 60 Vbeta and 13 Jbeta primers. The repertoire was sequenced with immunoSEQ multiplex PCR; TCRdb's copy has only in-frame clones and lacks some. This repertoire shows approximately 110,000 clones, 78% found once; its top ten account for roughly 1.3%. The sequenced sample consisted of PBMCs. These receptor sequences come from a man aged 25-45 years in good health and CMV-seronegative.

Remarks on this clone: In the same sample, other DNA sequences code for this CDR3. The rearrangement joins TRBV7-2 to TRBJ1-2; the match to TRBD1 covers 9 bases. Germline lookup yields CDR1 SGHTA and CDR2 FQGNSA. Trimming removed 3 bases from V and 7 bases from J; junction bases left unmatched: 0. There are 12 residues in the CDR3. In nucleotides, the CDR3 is TGTGCCAGCAGCTTGGACAGGGGTGGCTACACCTTC. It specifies CASSLDRGGYTF.

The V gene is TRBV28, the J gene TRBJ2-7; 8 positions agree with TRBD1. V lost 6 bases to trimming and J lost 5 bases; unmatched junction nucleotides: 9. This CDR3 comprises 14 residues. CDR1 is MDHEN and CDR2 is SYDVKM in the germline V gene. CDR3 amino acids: CASRGSGGFNEQYF. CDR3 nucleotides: TGTGCCAGCAGGGGATCAGGGGGCTTTAACGAGCAGTACTTC.